This record looks at one T cell receptor beta chain sequence and its context. No cognate antigen has been identified for it. Base qualities were left out, and no much larger clone turns up one base away. The sample is drawn from a study of cytomegalovirus exposure and HLA in healthy donors (dated by TCRdb to about 2017). Study-wide context: An earlier analysis of 587 of the donors reported roughly 300 Gb of sequence data and 117 million unique TCR beta sequences obtained from about 170 million T cells. Among about 360 genotyped donors of the cohort, an average of approximately 240,000 unique TCR beta nucleotide sequences were sequenced per donor, roughly 20% of them non-productive. Typing coverage varied by locus: roughly 629-640 donors for A, B, C, DRB1 and DQB1; around 560 for DQA1; approximately 570 for DPA1; about 450 for DPB1. The aim of the study was to test whether cataloging public T cell receptors could identify signatures of past pathogen exposure. The study combined high-throughput TCR immunosequencing, statistical association of individual TCRs with disease status, and machine learning to predict cytomegalovirus infection status. Alongside the repertoire data, information on donor age, sex, ethnicity and CMV serostatus was compiled. Rather than using new phenotypic data, the later analysis identified candidate immune exposures from TCR beta sequences and from how often those sequences occurred across donors. A separate validation cohort of 100 to 150 different subjects was used in addition to the roughly 620-subject first cohort. All discovery cohort repertoires had been generated using a single sequencing platform. In a later genetic analysis, genome-wide SNP genotypes for about three fifths of the 666 donors were used, and that subset was treated as a discovery cohort. About 280 gigabases of sequencing data and roughly 80 million unique TCR sequences made up an early release that covered nearly 650 HLA-typed donors. An earlier analysis of 587 of the donors applied high-throughput TCR beta sequencing to assess whether each TCR beta V gene segment acted as functional or pseudogenic. The genetic ancestry cluster associated with self-reported Caucasian donors included over 65% of the roughly 400 genotyped donors. Both class I and class II loci were covered by HLA typing, at four-digit resolution. Roughly 5 DR-DQ haplotypes were treated as single units for association and clustering because of strong linkage in the cohort. A later analysis re-analyzed previously published TCR beta repertoires from 666 donors and added high-resolution HLA genotyping to study TCR occurrence patterns. Using immunosequencing, the study profiled T cell repertoires from around 680 subjects and related those repertoires to cytomegalovirus serostatus.

The CDR3 covers 15 residues, taking in both the cysteine and the phenylalanine. The CDR3 DNA has 45 bases and is translated from base 1. Trimming removed 1 base from V and 0 bases from J, leaving 9 bases between the germline ends. The germline V gene specifies SGHRS as CDR1 and YFSETQ as CDR2. The cohort consisted of 600 to 750 healthy bone marrow donors. All cohort members were sampled while nominally healthy, although unrecorded immune exposures were likely present. Of the 600 to 750 cohort members, approximately 290 had a positive CMV serostatus and about 350 had a negative one, while no CMV serostatus was recorded for the donor. Each donor provided a peripheral blood sample, and peripheral blood mononuclear cells were used for TCR beta sequencing. Genomic DNA was extracted from the blood cell samples with the Qiagen DNeasy Blood Extraction Kit. Overall study results and their limits: Assigning TCR associations to individual alleles was difficult when HLA alleles, especially DR and DQ, strongly co-occurred. A further reported finding was that TCR beta sequences accurately predicted the HLA-A and HLA-B alleles for most subjects in the first cohort. A later analysis found that most CMV-associated TCR beta chains appeared HLA-restricted, with HLA associations seemingly driven largely by CMV exposure. The authors suggested that the approach could potentially be extended to other disease states and immunological phenotypes. A total of fewer than 200 TCR beta chains were listed by the study as associated with cytomegalovirus. In a later analysis, several top co-occurrence clusters were reported to appear linked to parvovirus B19, influenza, CMV and Epstein-Barr virus. Most TCR sequences were seen in very few donors, while some public TCRs were found in many individuals. According to a later analysis, TCR association rates differed among HLA loci, with DRB1 alleles showing the most associated TCRs and HLA-C alleles showing the fewest. Linkage disequilibrium might explain the correlated functional status among segregating V segments, but an unknown experimental factor could not be excluded. A cluster of highly shared sequence variants was judged likely to represent a technical artifact of the sequencing pipeline. Because HLA typing was unavailable for some donors at each locus, only the typed subset was used in association tests. In both the original and validation cohorts, the classifier was reported to diagnose cytomegalovirus status with high specificity and sensitivity. A later analysis found that HLA-associated TCR beta chains were more clonally expanded and had lower generation probabilities than equally common non-associated chains. About 17 rarely observed V segments, including chromosome 9 orphons, were excluded from the earlier analysis of about 600 of the donors because counts were too low. In vitro tests confirmed that a few of the cytomegalovirus-associated TCR beta chains recognize cytomegalovirus antigens. In an earlier analysis of roughly 560 of the donors, most TCR beta V segments were observed in productive rearrangements about 87% or about 30% of the time, broadly matching IMGT annotations. In a later analysis, about 17,000 TCR beta sequences were associated with specific HLA alleles at a false discovery rate of 0.05. Compared with the 666-donor mean, donors in an Asian-associated ancestry cluster had fewer N-insertions in productive TCRs, according to a later genetic analysis. This cohort had only TCR beta chains sequenced, and the lack of alpha or paired-chain data limited which features could be detected. Roughly uniform sequencing depth across donors was assumed in presence/absence analyses, although this assumption may not hold. A later genetic analysis associated a missense DCLRE1C variant with V-gene and J-gene trimming of TCR beta chains, and an independent cohort replicated the association. Some IMGT-functional V segments, including TRBV6-2 and TRBV6-3, could not be told apart with the 87-base-pair reads, so those segments were excluded. For the cohort, immune exposure information was limited to CMV serostatus.

Receptor libraries were prepared by the immunoSEQ multiplex PCR assay. A mixture of 60 forward primers for TCR Vbeta segments and 13 reverse primers for TCR Jbeta segments was used in the multiplex PCR. A multiplex PCR assay on genomic DNA amplified the CDR3 region of rearranged TCR beta genes. Amplified TCR beta libraries were sequenced as 87-base-pair reads on the Illumina HiSeq System. In the source study's methods: A later analysis tallied roughly 80 million unique TCR beta chains across the 666 repertoires, and approximately 12 million of those chains were shared by two or more donors. A nearest-neighbor algorithm error-corrected the raw reads and collapsed the reads into unique sequences, merging closely related sequences to remove PCR and sequencing errors. To assign V, D and J gene segments, CDR3 sequences were aligned to IMGT reference sequences. For a sequence to be retained, a match of at least six nucleotides was required to both a V gene segment and a J gene segment. Rearrangements were called productive when the CDR3 lacked stop codons and stayed in frame with V and J; all others were non-productive. Following IMGT convention, CDR3 was defined as the stretch from the second conserved V-encoded cysteine to the conserved J-encoded phenylalanine. The earlier analysis of 587 of the donors excluded sequences that lacked an unambiguous match to a single V gene segment. In an earlier analysis of around 590 of the donors, a V segment was called functional when productive rearrangements were above 56.7%, and segregating when the standard deviation between donors exceeded 5%. A statistical classification framework was built to diagnose cytomegalovirus status from the catalog of TCR beta chain sequences. In a later analysis, TCR nucleotide sequences were compared against IMGT/GENE-DB human TR gene sequences so that V and J genes could be assigned. In a later analysis, CDR3 sequences and most-parsimonious VDJ recombination scenarios were assigned using the TCRdist pipeline. A later analysis defined each TCR beta chain by its CDR3 amino acid sequence plus V-gene family, and excluded reads lacking a unique V-gene family. As a way to deal with suspected cross-contamination and a sequencing artifact, a later analysis dropped roughly 620 nucleotide sequences that were highly shared and had low generation probability. A later analysis calculated a clonal expansion index for each public chain from normalized within-repertoire ranks of inferred template counts. In a later analysis, generation probabilities were computed using a VDJ recombination model fitted to out-of-frame rearrangements, and the results were checked against IGoR. In a later analysis, hypergeometric tests were used to score TCR-TCR, TCR-HLA and TCR-CMV co-occurrence, with a repertoire-size bias correction applied to TCR pairs. In a later analysis, false discovery rates were estimated by permuting HLA or CMV assignments 20 times. In a later analysis, co-occurring TCRs were grouped using DBSCAN, and TCRdist sequence similarity was added for clustering within HLA-allele-positive subsets. Repertoires with fewer than 30,000 or more than 120,000 public chains were left out of co-occurrence clustering, as were four to six repertoires with anomalous nucleotide sharing. TCRdb re-hosts the immuneACCESS table, in-frame sequences only. Its copies lack some clones; in the studies checked, an unresolved V gene accounts for under half of them, and the cause for the rest is not known. Clone size and V and J calls were adopted from that table, with D and trimming inferred from the DNA. The sample records some 170,000 clones, approximately 72% of which are singletons. Together, the top ten hold 2% to 3% of the sample.

Sample: PBMCs. This clonotype originated in a human donor in good health. Recombination joined TRBV5-1 with TRBJ2-3; perhaps TRBD1 is the D gene, with 6 bases matching. The CDR3 reads CASSLQGMSTDTQYF. The DNA sequence follows: TGCGCCAGCAGCTTGCAGGGGATGAGCACAGATACGCAGTATTTT.